This T cell receptor beta chain is from a study of cytomegalovirus exposure and HLA in healthy donors (dated by TCRdb to about 2017). Background on the whole study: In an earlier analysis of approximately 640 of the donors, approximately 300 Gb of sequence data and 117 million unique TCR beta sequences from approximately 180 million T cells were reported. Of the roughly 400 genotyped donors, approximately 82% fell in the genetic ancestry cluster associated with self-reported Caucasian donors. In an earlier analysis of more than 550 of the donors, high-throughput TCR beta sequencing was used to judge whether each TCR beta V gene segment behaved as functional or pseudogenic. The study aimed to test whether signatures of past pathogen exposure could be identified by cataloging public T cell receptors. A later genetic analysis took genome-wide SNP genotypes for about three fifths of the 666 donors and used that subset as a discovery cohort. An early release covering 500 to 750 HLA-typed donors comprised approximately 290 gigabases of sequencing data and 65 million to 100 million unique TCR sequences. All discovery cohort repertoires had been generated on a single sequencing platform. Donor age, sex, ethnicity and CMV serostatus were compiled alongside the repertoire data. HLA typing covered class I and class II loci at four-digit resolution. The number of typed donors differed by locus: about 620-630 for A, B, C, DRB1 and DQB1; some 500 for DQA1; fewer than 610 for DPA1; and some 430 for DPB1. Using immunosequencing, the study profiled T cell repertoires from some 670 subjects and related those repertoires to cytomegalovirus serostatus. Several DR-DQ haplotypes were handled as single units for association and clustering because linkage in the cohort was strong. The later analysis used no new phenotypic data to find candidate immune exposures, relying instead on TCR beta sequences and their occurrence across donors. A later analysis re-analyzed previously published TCR beta repertoires from approximately 670 donors and added high-resolution HLA genotyping to study TCR occurrence patterns. Across 300 to 400 genotyped donors of the cohort, an average of roughly 230,000 unique TCR beta nucleotide sequences per donor were sequenced, and 15% to 20% of those sequences were non-productive. Besides the first cohort of around 700 subjects, a separate validation cohort made up of some 110 different subjects was used. The study combined high-throughput TCR immunosequencing, statistical association of individual TCRs with disease status, and machine learning to predict cytomegalovirus infection status. What the authors observed across the whole study: In an earlier analysis of about 600 of the donors, most TCR beta V segments appeared in productive rearrangements about 87% or about 30% of the time, broadly matching IMGT annotations. Immune exposure information for the cohort was limited to CMV serostatus. A later analysis found that HLA-associated TCR beta chains were more clonally expanded and had lower generation probabilities than equally common non-associated chains. In this cohort, only TCR beta chains were sequenced, and detectable features were limited by the absence of alpha or paired-chain data. When HLA alleles, especially DR and DQ, strongly co-occurred, attributing TCR associations to individual alleles was difficult. A group of highly shared sequence variants was considered likely to be a technical artifact of the sequencing pipeline. About 15 rarely observed V segments, including chromosome 9 orphons, were excluded from the earlier analysis of some 590 of the donors because counts were too low. A further reported finding was that TCR beta sequences accurately predicted the HLA-A and HLA-B alleles for most subjects in the first cohort. In a later genetic analysis, fewer N-insertions in productive TCRs were reported among donors in an Asian-associated ancestry cluster than the roughly 700-donor mean. A later analysis reported that several top co-occurrence clusters appeared linked to parvovirus B19, influenza, CMV and Epstein-Barr virus. In vitro tests confirmed that a few of the cytomegalovirus-associated TCR beta chains recognize cytomegalovirus antigens. According to a later analysis, TCR association rates differed among HLA loci, with DRB1 alleles showing the most associated TCRs and HLA-C alleles showing the fewest. Because the 87-base-pair reads could not distinguish some IMGT-functional V segments, including TRBV6-2 and TRBV6-3, those segments were excluded. The authors suggested that the approach could potentially be generalized to other disease states and immunological phenotypes. In both the original and validation cohorts, the classifier was reported to diagnose cytomegalovirus status with high specificity and sensitivity. In a later analysis, 16,951 TCR beta sequences were associated with specific HLA alleles at a false discovery rate of 0.05. Correlated functional status among segregating V segments might reflect linkage disequilibrium, but an unknown experimental factor could not be ruled out. In a later genetic analysis, a missense DCLRE1C variant was associated with V-gene and J-gene trimming of TCR beta chains, and the association was replicated in an independent cohort. In a later analysis, most CMV-associated TCR beta chains were found to appear HLA-restricted, with HLA associations seemingly driven largely by CMV exposure. Because HLA typing was unavailable for some donors at each locus, only the typed subset was used in association tests. Sequencing depth was assumed to be roughly uniform across donors in the presence/absence analyses, though that assumption may not hold. In the study, 150 to 200 TCR beta chains were listed as associated with cytomegalovirus. Most TCR sequences were seen in very few donors, while some public TCRs were found in many individuals.

The library was made by the immunoSEQ multiplex PCR assay. For the multiplex PCR, a mixture combining 60 forward primers for TCR Vbeta segments and 13 reverse primers for TCR Jbeta segments was used. A multiplex PCR assay on genomic DNA amplified the CDR3 region of rearranged TCR beta genes. Amplified TCR beta libraries were sequenced as 87-base-pair reads on the Illumina HiSeq System. The published analysis was carried out like this. A later analysis tallied 75 million to 95 million unique TCR beta chains across the 666 repertoires, and approximately 11 million of those chains were shared by two or more donors. To remove PCR and sequencing errors, raw reads were error-corrected and collapsed into unique sequences using a nearest-neighbor algorithm that merged closely related sequences. CDR3 sequences were aligned to IMGT reference sequences to assign V, D and J gene segments. For a sequence to be retained, a match of at least six nucleotides was required to both a V gene segment and a J gene segment. A rearrangement was called productive if the CDR3 had no stop codons and remained in frame with V and J, and every other rearrangement was called non-productive. CDR3 was defined according to IMGT convention as the region running from the second conserved V-encoded cysteine to the conserved J-encoded phenylalanine. In an earlier analysis of 550 to 650 of the donors, sequences lacking an unambiguous match to a single V gene segment were excluded. An earlier analysis of a few hundred of the donors classified V segments as functional when productive rearrangements were above 56.7% and as segregating when the standard deviation between donors was above 5%. A statistical classification framework was built to diagnose cytomegalovirus status from the catalog of TCR beta chain sequences. A later analysis assigned V and J genes by comparing TCR nucleotide sequences with IMGT/GENE-DB human TR gene sequences. In a later analysis, CDR3 sequences and most-parsimonious VDJ recombination scenarios were assigned using the TCRdist pipeline. A later analysis defined each TCR beta chain by its CDR3 amino acid sequence plus V-gene family, and excluded reads lacking a unique V-gene family. As a way to deal with suspected cross-contamination and a sequencing artifact, a later analysis dropped hundreds of nucleotide sequences that were highly shared and had low generation probability. For each public chain, a later analysis derived a clonal expansion index from normalized ranks of inferred template counts within each repertoire. A later analysis computed generation probabilities with a VDJ recombination model fitted to out-of-frame rearrangements, and checked the results against IGoR. In a later analysis, hypergeometric tests were used to score TCR-TCR, TCR-HLA and TCR-CMV co-occurrence, with a repertoire-size bias correction applied to TCR pairs. False discovery rates were estimated in a later analysis by permuting HLA or CMV assignments 20 times. In a later analysis, co-occurring TCRs were grouped using DBSCAN, and TCRdist sequence similarity was added for clustering within HLA-allele-positive subsets. Co-occurrence clustering excluded repertoires with fewer than 30,000 or more than 120,000 public chains, plus five with anomalous nucleotide sharing. TCRdb holds this immuneACCESS table with in-frame rearrangements only. Some clones are missing; in checked studies, unresolved V genes explain under half, and the rest has no known cause. V, J and clone size were drawn from that table, and D and trimming were deduced from the DNA. The sample includes about 250,000 clones, with around 80% observed a single time. Approximately 0.47% of the sample belongs to the ten largest clones.

Spanning cysteine to phenylalanine, the CDR3 consists of 15 amino acids. The kept DNA is CDR3 alone, 45 bases in frame from the first base. V is cut back by 6 bases and J by 6 bases, with 9 bases in the junction unmatched. Sequences MNHNY (CDR1) and SVGAGI (CDR2) are obtained from the germline V gene (reference sequence). The cohort consisted of 600 or so healthy bone marrow donors. All cohort members were sampled while nominally healthy, although unrecorded immune exposures were likely present. The donor was CMV seronegative and belonged to the group of 352 seronegative cohort members. A peripheral blood sample was collected from each donor, and TCR beta sequencing was performed on peripheral blood mononuclear cells. Genomic DNA extraction from the blood cell samples was performed with the Qiagen DNeasy Blood Extraction Kit. About this clone itself: It has no known antigen specificity. The input lacks base qualities; no much larger clone sits a single base away.

The chain joins TRBV6-6 to TRBJ2-2; 8 middle bases align to TRBD2. This sequence was found in a boy younger than 18 in good health and CMV-seronegative. Sequenced: PBMCs. The CDR3 reads as follows: CASRGGAGDAGELFF. The DNA sequence follows: TGTGCCAGCAGGGGAGGAGCGGGAGATGCCGGGGAGCTGTTTTTT.